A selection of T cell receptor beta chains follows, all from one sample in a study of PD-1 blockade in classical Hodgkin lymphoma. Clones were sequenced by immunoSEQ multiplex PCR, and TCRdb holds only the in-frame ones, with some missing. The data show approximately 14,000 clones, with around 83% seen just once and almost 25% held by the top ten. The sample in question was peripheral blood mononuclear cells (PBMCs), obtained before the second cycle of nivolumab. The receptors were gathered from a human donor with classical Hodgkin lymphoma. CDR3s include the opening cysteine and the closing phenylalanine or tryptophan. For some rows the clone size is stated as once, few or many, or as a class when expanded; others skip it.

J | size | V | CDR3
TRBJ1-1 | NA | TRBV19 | CASSREWTEAFF
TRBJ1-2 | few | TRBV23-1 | CASSQNRDRSYGYTF
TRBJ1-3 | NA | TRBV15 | CATSRGPGTGNTIYF
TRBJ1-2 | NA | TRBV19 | CASSIEAVFYGYTF
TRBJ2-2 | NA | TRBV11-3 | CASSEGGSTNTGELFF
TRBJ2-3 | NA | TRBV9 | CASSALGGGNTDTQYF
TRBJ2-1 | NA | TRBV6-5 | CASEASGGANEQFF
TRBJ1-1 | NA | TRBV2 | CASEGQTNTEAFF
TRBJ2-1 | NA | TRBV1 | CTSSQTKRGARWSLNEQFF
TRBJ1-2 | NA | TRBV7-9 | CASSLGTDYGYTF
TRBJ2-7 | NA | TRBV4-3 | CASSTHRDRGGSYEQYF
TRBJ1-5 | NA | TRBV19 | CASSIRDLNQPQHF
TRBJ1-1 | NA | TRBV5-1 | CASSQQGVRTEAFF
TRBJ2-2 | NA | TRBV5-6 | CASSWGPGIRTGELFF
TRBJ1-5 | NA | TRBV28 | CASSSPGQVNQPQHF
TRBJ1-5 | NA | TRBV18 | CASSSNRYPSNQPQHF
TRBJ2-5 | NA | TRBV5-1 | CASGSGVQETQYF
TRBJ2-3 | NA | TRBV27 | CASSSPTAVGPDTQYF
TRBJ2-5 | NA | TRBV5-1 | CASSFLTGYQETQYF
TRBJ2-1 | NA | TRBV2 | CASSPSRTSRSSYNEQFF
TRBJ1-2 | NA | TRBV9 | CASSPSSDRPYGYTF
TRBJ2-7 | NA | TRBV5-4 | CASRPWDNSYEQYF
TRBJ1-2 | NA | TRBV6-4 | CASSEEGNYGYTF
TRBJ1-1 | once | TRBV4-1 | CASSGGGRANTEAFF
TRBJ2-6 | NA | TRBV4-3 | CASSQGESSSGANVLTF
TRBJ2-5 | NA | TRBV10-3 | CAISMDRGETQYF
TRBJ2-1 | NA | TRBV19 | CASSIVEQDGTGRFF
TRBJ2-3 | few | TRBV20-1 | CSARRTNMDF
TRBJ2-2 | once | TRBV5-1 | CASTGTAGPGELFF